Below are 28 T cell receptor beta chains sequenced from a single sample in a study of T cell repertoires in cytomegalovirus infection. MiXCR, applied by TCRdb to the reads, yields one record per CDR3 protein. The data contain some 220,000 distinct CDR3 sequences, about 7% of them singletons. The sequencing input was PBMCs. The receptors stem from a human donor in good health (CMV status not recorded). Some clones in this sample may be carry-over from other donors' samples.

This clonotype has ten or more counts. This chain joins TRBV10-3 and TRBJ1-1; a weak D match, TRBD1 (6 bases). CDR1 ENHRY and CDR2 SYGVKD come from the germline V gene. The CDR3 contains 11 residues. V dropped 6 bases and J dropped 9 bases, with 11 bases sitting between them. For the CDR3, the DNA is TGTGCCATCAGAATGGGGGCGCAAGCTTTCTTT. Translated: CAIRMGAQAFF.

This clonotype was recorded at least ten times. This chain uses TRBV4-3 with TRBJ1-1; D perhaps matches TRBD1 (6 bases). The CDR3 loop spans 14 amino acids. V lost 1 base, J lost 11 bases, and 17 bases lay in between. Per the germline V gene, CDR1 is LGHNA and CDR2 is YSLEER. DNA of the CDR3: TGCGCCAGCAGCCAAGTGGGGGCAATAGGTGCGGCTTTCTTT. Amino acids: CASSQVGAIGAAFF.

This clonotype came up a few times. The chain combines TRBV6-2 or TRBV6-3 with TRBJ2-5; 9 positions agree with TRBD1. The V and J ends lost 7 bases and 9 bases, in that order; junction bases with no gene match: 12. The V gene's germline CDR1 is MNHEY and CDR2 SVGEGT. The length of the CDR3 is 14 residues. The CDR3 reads CASTSGTGFSPQYF. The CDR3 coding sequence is TGTGCCAGCACCTCCGGGACAGGGTTTTCCCCCCAGTACTTC.

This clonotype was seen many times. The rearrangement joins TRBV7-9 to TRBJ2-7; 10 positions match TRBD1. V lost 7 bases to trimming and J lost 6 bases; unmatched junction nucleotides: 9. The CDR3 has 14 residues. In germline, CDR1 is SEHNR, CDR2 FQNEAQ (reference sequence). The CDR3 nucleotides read TGTGCCAGCACCGGTGGGACAGGGGAATCCGAGCAGTACTTC. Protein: CASTGGTGESEQYF.

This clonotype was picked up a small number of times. CDR3 nucleotide sequence: TGCAGTGCTAGGAACAGGGGGTATATGAACACTGAAGCTTTCTTT. Translation gives CSARNRGYMNTEAFF. The gene calls are TRBV20-1 and TRBJ1-1; 8 bases match TRBD1. The CDR3 is 15 amino acids. Trimming cost V 3 bases and J 0 bases; bases outside gene matches: 6. Germline V gives CDR1 DFQATT, CDR2 SNEGSKA (reference sequence).

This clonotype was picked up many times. This chain's CDR3 is CSATASNYGYTF. The CDR3 DNA reads TGCAGTGCTACAGCATCAAACTATGGCTACACCTTC. V usage is TRBV20-1 and J usage is TRBJ1-2; no reliable D call. The CDR3 contains 12 residues. Germline V lookup: CDR1 DFQATT, CDR2 SNEGSKA (reference sequence). V lost 4 bases to trimming and J lost 2 bases, with 8 bases between them.

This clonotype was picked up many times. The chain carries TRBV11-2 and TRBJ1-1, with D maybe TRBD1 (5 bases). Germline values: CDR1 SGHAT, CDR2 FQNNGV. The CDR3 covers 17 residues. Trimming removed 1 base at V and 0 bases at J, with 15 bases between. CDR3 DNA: TGTGCCAGCAGCTTAGCGGTGGACGGGGGGATGAACACTGAAGCTTTCTTT. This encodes CASSLAVDGGMNTEAFF.

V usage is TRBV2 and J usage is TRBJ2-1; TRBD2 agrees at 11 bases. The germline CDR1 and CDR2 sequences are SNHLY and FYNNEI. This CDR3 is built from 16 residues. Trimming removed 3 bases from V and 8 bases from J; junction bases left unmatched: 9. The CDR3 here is CASSDSQVAGGHEQFF. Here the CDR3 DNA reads TGTGCCAGCAGTGATAGTCAGGTAGCGGGGGGGCATGAGCAGTTCTTC.

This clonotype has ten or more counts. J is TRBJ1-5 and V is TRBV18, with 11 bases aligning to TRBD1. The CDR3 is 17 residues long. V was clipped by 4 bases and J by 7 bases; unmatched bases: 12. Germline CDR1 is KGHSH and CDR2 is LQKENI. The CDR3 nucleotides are TGTGCCAGCTCACTCGGACAGGGGGCGTTTTTAGTCCAGCCCCAGCATTTT. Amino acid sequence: CASSLGQGAFLVQPQHF.

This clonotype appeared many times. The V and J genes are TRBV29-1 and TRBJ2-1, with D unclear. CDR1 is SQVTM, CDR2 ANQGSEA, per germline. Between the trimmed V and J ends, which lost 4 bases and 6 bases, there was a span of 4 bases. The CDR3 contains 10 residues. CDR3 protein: CSVGGNEQFF. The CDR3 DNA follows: TGCAGCGTTGGAGGCAATGAGCAGTTCTTC.

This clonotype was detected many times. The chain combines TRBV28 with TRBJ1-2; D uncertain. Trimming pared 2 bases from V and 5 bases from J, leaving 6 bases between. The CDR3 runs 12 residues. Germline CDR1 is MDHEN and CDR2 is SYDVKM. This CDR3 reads CASSLRSYGYTF. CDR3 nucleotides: TGTGCCAGCAGTTTAAGGAGTTATGGCTACACCTTC.

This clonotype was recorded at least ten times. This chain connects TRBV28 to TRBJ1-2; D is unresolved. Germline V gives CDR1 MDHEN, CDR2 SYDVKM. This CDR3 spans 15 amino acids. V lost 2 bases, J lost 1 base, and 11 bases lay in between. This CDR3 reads CASSLGITDNYGYTF. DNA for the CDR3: TGTGCCAGCAGTTTAGGAATCACAGATAACTATGGCTACACCTTC.

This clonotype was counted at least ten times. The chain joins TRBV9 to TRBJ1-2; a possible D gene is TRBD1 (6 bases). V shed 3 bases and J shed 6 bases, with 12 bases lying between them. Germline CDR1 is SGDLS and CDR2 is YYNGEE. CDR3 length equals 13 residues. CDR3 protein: CASSGSRGDGYTF. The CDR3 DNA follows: TGTGCCAGCAGCGGCAGCAGGGGAGATGGCTACACCTTC.

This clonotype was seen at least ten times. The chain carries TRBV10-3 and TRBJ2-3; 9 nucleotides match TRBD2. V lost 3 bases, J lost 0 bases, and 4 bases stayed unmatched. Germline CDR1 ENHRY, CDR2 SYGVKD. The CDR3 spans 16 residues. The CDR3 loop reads CAISELAGASTDTQYF. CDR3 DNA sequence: TGTGCCATCAGTGAACTAGCGGGCGCTAGCACAGATACGCAGTATTTT.

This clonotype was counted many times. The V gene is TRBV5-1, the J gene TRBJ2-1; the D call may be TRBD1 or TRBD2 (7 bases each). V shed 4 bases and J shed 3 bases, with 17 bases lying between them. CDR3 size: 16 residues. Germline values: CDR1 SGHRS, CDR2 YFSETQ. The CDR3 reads CASSRVRGGIYNEQFF. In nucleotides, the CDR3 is TGCGCCAGCAGCCGCGTCAGGGGGGGAATCTACAATGAGCAGTTCTTC.

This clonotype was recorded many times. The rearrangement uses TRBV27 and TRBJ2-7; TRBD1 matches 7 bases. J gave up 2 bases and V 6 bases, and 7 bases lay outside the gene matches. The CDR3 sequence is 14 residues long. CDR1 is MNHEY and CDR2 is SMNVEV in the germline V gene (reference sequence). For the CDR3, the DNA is TGTGCCAGCAGGAGACAGGGCTTACCCTACGAGCAGTACTTC. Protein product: CASRRQGLPYEQYF.

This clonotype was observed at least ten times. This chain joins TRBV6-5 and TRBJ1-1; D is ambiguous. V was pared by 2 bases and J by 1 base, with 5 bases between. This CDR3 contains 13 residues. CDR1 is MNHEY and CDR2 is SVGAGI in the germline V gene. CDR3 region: CASSYNRNTEAFF. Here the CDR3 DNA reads TGTGCCAGCAGTTACAACAGGAACACTGAAGCTTTCTTT.

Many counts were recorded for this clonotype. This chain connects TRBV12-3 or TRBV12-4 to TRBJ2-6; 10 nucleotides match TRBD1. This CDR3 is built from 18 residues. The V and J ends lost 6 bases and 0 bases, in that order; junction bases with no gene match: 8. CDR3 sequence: CASSRTTGGPSGANVLTF. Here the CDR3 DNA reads TGTGCCAGCAGCAGAACGACAGGGGGCCCCTCTGGGGCCAACGTCCTGACTTTC.

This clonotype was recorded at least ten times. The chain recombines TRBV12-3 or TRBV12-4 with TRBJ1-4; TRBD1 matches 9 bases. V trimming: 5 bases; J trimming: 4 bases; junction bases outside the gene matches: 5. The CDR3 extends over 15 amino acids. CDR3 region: CASSLKDRGNEKLFF. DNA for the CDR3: TGTGCCAGCAGTCTCAAGGACAGGGGTAATGAAAAACTGTTTTTT.

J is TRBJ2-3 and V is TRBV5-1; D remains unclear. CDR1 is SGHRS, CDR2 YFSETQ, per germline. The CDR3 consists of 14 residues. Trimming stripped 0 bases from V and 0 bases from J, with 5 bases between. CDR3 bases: TGCGCCAGCAGCTTGGCCTCTAGCACAGATACGCAGTATTTT. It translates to CASSLASSTDTQYF. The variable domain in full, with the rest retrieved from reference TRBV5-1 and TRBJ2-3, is KAGVTQTPRYLIKTRGQQVTLSCSPISGHRSVSWYQQTPGQGLQFLFEYFSETQRNKGNFPGRFSGRQFSNSRSEMNVSTLELGDSALYLCASSLASSTDTQYFGPGTRLTVL.

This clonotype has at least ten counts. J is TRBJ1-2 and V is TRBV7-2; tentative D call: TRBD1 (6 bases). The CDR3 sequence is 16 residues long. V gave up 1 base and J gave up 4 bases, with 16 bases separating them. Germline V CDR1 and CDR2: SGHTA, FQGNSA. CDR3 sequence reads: CASSLGTAAPGYGYTF. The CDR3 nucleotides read TGTGCCAGCAGCTTAGGGACAGCAGCCCCAGGCTATGGCTACACCTTC.

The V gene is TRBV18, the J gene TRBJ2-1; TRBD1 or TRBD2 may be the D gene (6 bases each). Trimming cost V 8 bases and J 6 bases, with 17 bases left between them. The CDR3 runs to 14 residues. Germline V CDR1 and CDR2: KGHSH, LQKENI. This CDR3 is CASQGGRGFNEQFF. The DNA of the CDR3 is TGTGCCAGCCAAGGGGGGCGCGGGTTCAATGAGCAGTTCTTC.

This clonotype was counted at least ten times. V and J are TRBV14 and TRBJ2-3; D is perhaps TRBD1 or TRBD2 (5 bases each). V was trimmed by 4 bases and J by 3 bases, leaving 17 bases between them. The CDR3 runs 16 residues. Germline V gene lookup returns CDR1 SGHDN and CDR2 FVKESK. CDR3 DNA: TGTGCCAGCAGCCCCGAGAGGGGAATTCGTACAGATACGCAGTATTTT. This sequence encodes CASSPERGIRTDTQYF.

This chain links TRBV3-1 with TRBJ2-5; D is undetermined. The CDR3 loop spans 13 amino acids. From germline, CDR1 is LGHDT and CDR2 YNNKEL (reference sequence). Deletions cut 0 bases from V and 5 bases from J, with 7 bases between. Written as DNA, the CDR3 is TGTGCCAGCAGCCAAGATATGTTGGAGACCCAGTACTTC. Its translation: CASSQDMLETQYF.

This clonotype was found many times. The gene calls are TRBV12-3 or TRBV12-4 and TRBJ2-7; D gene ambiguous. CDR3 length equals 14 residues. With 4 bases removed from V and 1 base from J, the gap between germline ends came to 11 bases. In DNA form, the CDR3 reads TGTGCCAGCAGTTCCGGATGGGCATCCTACGAGCAGTACTTC. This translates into CASSSGWASYEQYF.

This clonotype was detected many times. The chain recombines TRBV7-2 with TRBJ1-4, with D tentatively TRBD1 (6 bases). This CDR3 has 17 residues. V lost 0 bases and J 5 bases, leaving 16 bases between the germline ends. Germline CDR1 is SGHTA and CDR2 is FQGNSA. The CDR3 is CASSLARGHGANEKLFF. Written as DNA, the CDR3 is TGTGCCAGCAGCTTAGCCAGGGGACATGGGGCGAATGAAAAACTGTTTTTT.

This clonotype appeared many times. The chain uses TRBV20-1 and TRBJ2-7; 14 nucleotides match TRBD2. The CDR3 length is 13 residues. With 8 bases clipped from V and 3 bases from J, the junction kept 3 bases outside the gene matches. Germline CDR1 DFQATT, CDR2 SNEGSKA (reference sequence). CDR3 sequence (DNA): TGCAGTACCGGACTAGCGGGGGGCTACGAGCAGTACTTC. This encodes CSTGLAGGYEQYF.

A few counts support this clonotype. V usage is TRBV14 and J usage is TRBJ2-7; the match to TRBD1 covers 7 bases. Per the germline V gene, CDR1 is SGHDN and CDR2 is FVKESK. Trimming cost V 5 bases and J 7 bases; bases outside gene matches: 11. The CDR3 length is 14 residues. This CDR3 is CASSRGLLSGEQYF. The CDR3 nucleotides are TGTGCCAGCAGCAGGGGGCTTCTGAGTGGGGAGCAGTACTTC.